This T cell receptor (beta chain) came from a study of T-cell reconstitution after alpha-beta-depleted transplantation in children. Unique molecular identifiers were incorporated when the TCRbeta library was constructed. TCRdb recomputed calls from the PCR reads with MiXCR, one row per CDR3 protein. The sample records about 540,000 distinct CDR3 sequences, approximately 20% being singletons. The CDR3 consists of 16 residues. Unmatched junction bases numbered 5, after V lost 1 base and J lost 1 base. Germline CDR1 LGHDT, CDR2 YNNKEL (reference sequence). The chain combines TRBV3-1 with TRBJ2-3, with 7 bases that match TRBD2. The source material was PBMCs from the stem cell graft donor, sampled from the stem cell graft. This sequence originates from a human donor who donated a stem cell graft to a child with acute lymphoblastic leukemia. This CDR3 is CASSQVGGRGTDTQYF. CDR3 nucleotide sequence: TGTGCCAGCAGCCAAGTGGGCGGGAGAGGCACAGATACGCAGTATTTT.